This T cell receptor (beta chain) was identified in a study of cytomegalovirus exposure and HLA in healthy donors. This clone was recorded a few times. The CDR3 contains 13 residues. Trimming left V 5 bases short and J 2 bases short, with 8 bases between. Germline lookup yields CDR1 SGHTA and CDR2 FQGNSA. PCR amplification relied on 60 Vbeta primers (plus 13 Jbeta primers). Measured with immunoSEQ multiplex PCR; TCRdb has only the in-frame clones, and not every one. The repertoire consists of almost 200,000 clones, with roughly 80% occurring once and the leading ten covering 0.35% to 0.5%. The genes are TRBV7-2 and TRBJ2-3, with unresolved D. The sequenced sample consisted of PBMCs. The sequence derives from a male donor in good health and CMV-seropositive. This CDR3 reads CASSPRYTDTQYF. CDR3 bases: TGTGCCAGCAGCCCTCGGTACACAGATACGCAGTATTTT.